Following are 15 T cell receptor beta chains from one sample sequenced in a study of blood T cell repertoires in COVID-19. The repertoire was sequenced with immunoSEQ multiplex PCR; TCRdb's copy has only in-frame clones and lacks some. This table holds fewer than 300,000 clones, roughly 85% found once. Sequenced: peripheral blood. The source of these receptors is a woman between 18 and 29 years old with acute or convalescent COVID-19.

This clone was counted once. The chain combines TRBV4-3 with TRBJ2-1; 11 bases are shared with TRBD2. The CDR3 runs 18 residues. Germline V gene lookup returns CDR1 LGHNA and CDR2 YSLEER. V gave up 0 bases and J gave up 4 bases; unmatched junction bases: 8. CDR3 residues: CASSQDLAGLAEYNEQFF. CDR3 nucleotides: TGCGCCAGCAGCCAAGATCTGGCGGGACTAGCGGAATACAATGAGCAGTTCTTC.

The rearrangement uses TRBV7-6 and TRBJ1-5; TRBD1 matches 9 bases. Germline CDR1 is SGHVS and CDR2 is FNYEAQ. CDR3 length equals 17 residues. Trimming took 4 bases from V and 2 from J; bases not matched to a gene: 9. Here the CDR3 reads CASSSRWTGAGNQPQHF. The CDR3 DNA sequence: TGTGCCAGCAGCTCCCGATGGACAGGGGCGGGCAATCAGCCCCAGCATTTT.

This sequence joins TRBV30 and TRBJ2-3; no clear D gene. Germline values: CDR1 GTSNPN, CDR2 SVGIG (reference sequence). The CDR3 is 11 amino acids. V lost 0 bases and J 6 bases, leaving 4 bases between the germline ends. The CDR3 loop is CAWSVLDTQYF. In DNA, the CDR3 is TGTGCCTGGAGTGTACTCGATACGCAGTATTTT.

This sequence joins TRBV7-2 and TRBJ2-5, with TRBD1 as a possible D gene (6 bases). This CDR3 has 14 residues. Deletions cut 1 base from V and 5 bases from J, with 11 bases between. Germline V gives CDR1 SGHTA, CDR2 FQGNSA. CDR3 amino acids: CASSLVAGVETQYF. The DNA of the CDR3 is TGTGCCAGCAGCTTAGTGGCAGGGGTGGAGACCCAGTACTTC. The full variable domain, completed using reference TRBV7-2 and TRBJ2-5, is GAGVSQSPSNKVTEKGKDVELRCDPISGHTALYWYRQSLGQGLEFLIYFQGNSAPDKSGLPSDRFSAERTGGSVSTLTIQRTQQEDSAVYLCASSLVAGVETQYFGPGTRLLVL.

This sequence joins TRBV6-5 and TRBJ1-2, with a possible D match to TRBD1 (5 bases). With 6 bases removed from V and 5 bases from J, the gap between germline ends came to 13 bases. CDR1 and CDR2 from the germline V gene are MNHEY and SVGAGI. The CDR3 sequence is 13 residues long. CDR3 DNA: TGTGCCAGCAGCCAGGACACTCCGTATGGCTACACCTTC. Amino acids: CASSQDTPYGYTF.

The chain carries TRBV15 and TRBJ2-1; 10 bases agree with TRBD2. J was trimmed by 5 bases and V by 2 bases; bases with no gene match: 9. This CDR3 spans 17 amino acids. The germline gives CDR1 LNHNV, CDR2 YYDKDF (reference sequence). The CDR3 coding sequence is TGTGCCACCAGCAGAACGGGTAGCGGGAGGAAGAACAATGAGCAGTTCTTC. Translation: CATSRTGSGRKNNEQFF.

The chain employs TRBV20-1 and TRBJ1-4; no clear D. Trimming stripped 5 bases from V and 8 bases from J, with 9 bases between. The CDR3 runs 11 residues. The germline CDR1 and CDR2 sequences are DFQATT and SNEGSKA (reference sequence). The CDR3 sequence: CSAASGEKLFF. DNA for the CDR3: TGCAGTGCTGCTTCGGGGGAAAAACTGTTTTTT.

CDR3 DNA: TGTGCCAGCTCAGCGTTCGGGACTAGCGGGGGAAACAATGAGCAGTTCTTC. This encodes CASSAFGTSGGNNEQFF. The chain recombines TRBV18 with TRBJ2-1, with TRBD2 matching 14 bases. The germline V gene encodes CDR1 KGHSH and CDR2 LQKENI. V was pared by 5 bases and J by 5 bases, with 8 bases of the junction left unmatched. The CDR3 spans 17 residues.

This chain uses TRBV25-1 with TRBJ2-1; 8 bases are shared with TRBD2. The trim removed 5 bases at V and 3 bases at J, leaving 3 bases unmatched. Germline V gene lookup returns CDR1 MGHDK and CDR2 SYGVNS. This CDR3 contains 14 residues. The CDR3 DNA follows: TGTGCCAGCAGTAGCGGGAGTTACTACAATGAGCAGTTCTTC. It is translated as CASSSGSYYNEQFF.

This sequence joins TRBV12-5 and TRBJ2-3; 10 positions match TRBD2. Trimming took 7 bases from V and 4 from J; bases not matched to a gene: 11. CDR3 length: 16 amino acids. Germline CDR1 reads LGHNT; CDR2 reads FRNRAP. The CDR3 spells CASALLAGSLSDTQYF. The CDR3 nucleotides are TGTGCTAGTGCCCTACTAGCGGGATCTCTCTCAGATACGCAGTATTTT.

The CDR3 loop is CASRGHVSYEQYF. DNA for the CDR3: TGTGCCAGCAGGGGACATGTCTCCTACGAGCAGTACTTC. The genes are TRBV6-6 and TRBJ2-7; a possible D gene is TRBD1 (6 bases). The germline gives CDR1 MNHNY, CDR2 SVGAGI (reference sequence). CDR3 size: 13 residues. V gave up 6 bases and J gave up 0 bases, with 9 bases separating them.

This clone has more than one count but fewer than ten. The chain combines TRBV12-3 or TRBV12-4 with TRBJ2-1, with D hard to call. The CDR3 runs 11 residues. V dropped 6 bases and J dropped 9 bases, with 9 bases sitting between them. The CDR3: CASRNTGEQFF. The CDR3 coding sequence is TGTGCCAGCAGGAATACGGGTGAGCAGTTCTTC.

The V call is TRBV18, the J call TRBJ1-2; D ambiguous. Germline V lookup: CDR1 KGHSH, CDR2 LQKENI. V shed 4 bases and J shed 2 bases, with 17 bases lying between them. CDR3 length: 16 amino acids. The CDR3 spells CASSLQVNTMNYGYTF. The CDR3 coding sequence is TGTGCCAGCTCACTTCAGGTTAACACGATGAACTATGGCTACACCTTC.

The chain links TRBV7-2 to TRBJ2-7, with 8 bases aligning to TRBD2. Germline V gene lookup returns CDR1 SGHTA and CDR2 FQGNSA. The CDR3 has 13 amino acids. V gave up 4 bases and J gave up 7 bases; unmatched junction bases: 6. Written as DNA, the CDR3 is TGTGCCAGCAGCTCATGGACTAGCCGAGAGCAGTACTTC. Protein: CASSSWTSREQYF.

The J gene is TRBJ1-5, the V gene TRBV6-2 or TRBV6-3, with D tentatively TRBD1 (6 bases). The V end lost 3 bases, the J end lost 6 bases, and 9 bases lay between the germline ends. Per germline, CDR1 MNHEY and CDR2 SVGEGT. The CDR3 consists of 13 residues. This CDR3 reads CASSYWGLQPQHF. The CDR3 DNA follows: TGTGCCAGCAGTTATTGGGGGCTTCAGCCCCAGCATTTT.